The source of this TCR beta chain is a study of blood T cell repertoires in COVID-19 (dated by TCRdb to 2018 to 2021). For the wider study: The collaborator samples originated in the United States, Italy and Spain and spanned the acute and convalescent phases of COVID-19. The material from the prospective study consisted of cDNA or gDNA derived from T cells, B-cell-depleted T cells, or PBMCs. Deeply sampled blood TCRbeta repertoires from subjects exposed to, actively infected with, or recovered from COVID-19 were included in the dataset. The repertoires were released in a freely available public database meant as a resource for research on the immune response to SARS-CoV-2. Samples were obtained from the ongoing ImmuneRACE study (first 160 participants) and from 1,254 subjects provided by 6 global collaborators. The sample metadata nearly always contained a de-identified subject ID, COVID-19 status, age in years and sex. Where HLA class I and class II types were available, the types were taken from metadata supplied by the sample provider, not from assay-based typing.

TCRbeta CDR3 regions were amplified from genomic DNA using the immunoSEQ Assay, a bias-controlled multiplex PCR. Concerning the study's data processing: The number of nucleated cells in each sample was estimated by amplification of reference gene primers within the assay. Sequence reads were collapsed and filtered to measure the absolute abundance of every unique TCRbeta CDR3 rearrangement. Productive Simpson clonality was computed per sample as the square root of Simpson's diversity index over productive rearrangements. TCRdb stores this immuneACCESS table with in-frame sequences only. Part of the clones is absent; in the studies checked, under half of the shortfall reflects unresolved V genes, and no reason is known for the rest. V, J and clone size were drawn from that table, and D and trimming were deduced from the DNA. This sample holds approximately 28,000 clones; 90% were observed only once. The biggest ten clones account for about 8% of the sample.

Turning to this clone: The antigen it recognizes is unknown. Per-base quality was not reported, and no clone a single base away is much larger than it.

In the germline V gene, CDR1 corresponds to MNHNS and CDR2 to SASEGT. The CDR3 has 13 amino acids, counting the end cysteine and phenylalanine. This entry keeps only the CDR3 DNA: 39 bases, framed from base 1. The trim is 0 bases for V and 9 bases for J, with a gap of 9 bases between the germline ends. Each collaborating institution followed its own protocols to collect whole blood in K2EDTA tubes. For TCRbeta analysis, collaborator samples were shipped as frozen whole blood, as isolated PBMCs, or as DNA extracted from either sample type. Summary of the overall study and its limitations: How much clinical and demographic metadata was included differed by source and by participant, and the metadata was provided uncurated.

The TCR comes from a man between 65 and 85 years old with active or convalescent COVID-19. The chain was built from TRBV6-1 and TRBJ1-3; confidence is insufficient to name the D gene. Sequencing was done on a sample of peripheral blood. The nucleotides read TGTGCCAGCAGTGAAGCGGACGGGAGCACCATATATTTT. This gives the protein CASSEADGSTIYF.